One sample yielded the 32 T cell receptor beta chains listed below, sequenced in a study of T cells in Graves' hyperthyroidism and ophthalmopathy. Amplified TCR beta CDR3 regions came from RNA transcripts. When the TCR CDR3 underwent first-round RT-PCR, the HTBI primer set was used. TCRdb redid the calling of the multiplex PCR reads with MiXCR, one entry per CDR3 protein. The table lists a few hundred thousand distinct CDR3 sequences, approximately 14% of them singletons. The material sequenced was blood. All receptors come from a woman aged 35 to 49 with Graves' hyperthyroidism that later progressed to Graves' ophthalmopathy.

This clonotype was counted ten times or more. The chain combines TRBV11-2 with TRBJ2-7; no clear D gene. V lost 0 bases to trimming and J lost 2 bases, with 11 bases between them. There are 15 residues in the CDR3. CDR1 and CDR2 (germline): SGHAT, FQNNGV. In nucleotides, the CDR3 is TGTGCCAGCAGCTTAGAATCTTGGGAAGCCTACGAGCAGTACTTC. This codes for CASSLESWEAYEQYF.

This clonotype appeared many times. This chain connects TRBV28 to TRBJ1-2; no reliable D call. V shed 3 bases and J shed 6 bases, with 5 bases lying between them. Germline CDR1 and CDR2: MDHEN and SYDVKM. This CDR3 has 11 residues. CDR3 amino acids: CASSFRDGYTF. DNA for the CDR3: TGTGCCAGCAGTTTTAGGGATGGCTACACCTTC.

This clonotype was counted many times. V is TRBV6-1 and J is TRBJ2-7; D is unresolved. Trimming cost V 4 bases and J 2 bases, with 9 bases left between them. Germline V gene lookup returns CDR1 MNHNS and CDR2 SASEGT. The CDR3 is 13 amino acids. DNA for the CDR3: TGTGCCAGCAGTGGGCGTACGCCCTACGAGCAGTACTTC. Translation: CASSGRTPYEQYF.

This rearrangement joins TRBV9 to TRBJ2-5; perhaps TRBD2 as D (5 bases). V was pared by 3 bases and J by 5 bases, with 8 bases between. Germline V gene data show CDR1 as SGDLS and CDR2 as YYNGEE. The CDR3 contains 12 residues. CDR3 nucleotide sequence: TGTGCCAGCAGCGGGGAGACGGAGACCCAGTACTTC. This translates into CASSGETETQYF.

This clonotype was recorded a few times. A single base separates this from a much larger clone, so it may be a read error. The conserved final phenylalanine or tryptophan is absent from the CDR3, which likely points to a read error. The V gene is TRBV13, the J gene TRBJ2-7; D gene uncertain. The CDR3 contains 13 residues. Germline lookup yields CDR1 PRHDT and CDR2 FYEKMQ (reference sequence). Trimming took off 7 bases at V and 3 bases at J, with 13 bases between the two ends. Here the CDR3 reads CASKQQANYEQYL. The DNA for the CDR3 is TGTGCCAGCAAGCAGCAGGCTAACTACGAGCAGTACCTC.

This clonotype has at least ten counts. This chain links TRBV20-1 with TRBJ2-3; D remains ambiguous. Germline values: CDR1 DFQATT, CDR2 SNEGSKA (reference sequence). V was pared by 4 bases and J by 4 bases, with 9 bases between. There are 12 residues in the CDR3. The CDR3 sequence: CSATSSSDTQYF. In DNA, the CDR3 is TGCAGTGCTACATCTTCCTCAGATACGCAGTATTTT.

This chain joins TRBV19 and TRBJ2-1; 8 bases align to TRBD1. The V gene end was trimmed by 3 bases and the J gene end by 4 bases; junction bases not matched to a gene: 5. Germline CDR1 LNHDA, CDR2 SQIVND (reference sequence). This CDR3 contains 15 residues. CDR3 DNA sequence: TGTGCCAGTAGTATTGGGGACAGGTCTTACAATGAGCAGTTCTTC. This translates into CASSIGDRSYNEQFF.

The sample holds many counts of this clonotype. J is TRBJ2-6 and V is TRBV7-8; D might be TRBD1 (5 bases). Germline values: CDR1 SGHVS, CDR2 FQNEAQ. This CDR3 contains 16 residues. V lost 5 bases and J lost 0, with 11 bases in between. CDR3 bases: TGTGCCAGCAGCCTCAGGGTTCACTCTGGGGCCAACGTCCTGACTTTC. Its protein is CASSLRVHSGANVLTF.

This clonotype was observed a few times. The chain carries TRBV4-2 and TRBJ2-5; TRBD1 matches at 7 bases. Germline values: CDR1 LGHNA, CDR2 YNFKEQ. Trimming took 0 bases from V and 7 from J; bases not matched to a gene: 5. This CDR3 comprises 14 residues. CDR3 DNA: TGTGCCAGCAGCCAAGATGAGGGGGCTGTGACCCAGTACTTC. Translated: CASSQDEGAVTQYF.

This clonotype was seen repeatedly, ten times or more. The V call is TRBV5-4, the J call TRBJ2-3, with 11 bases that match TRBD2. This CDR3 has 16 amino acids. CDR1 is SGHNT, CDR2 YYREEE, per germline (reference sequence). The J segment lost 1 base and the V segment lost 3 bases, leaving 4 bases of the junction unmatched. CDR3 residues: CASSYGTSGRTDTQYF. The CDR3 bases are TGTGCCAGCAGCTACGGGACTAGCGGACGCACAGATACGCAGTATTTT. Full variable domain (remainder filled in from reference TRBV5-4 and TRBJ2-3): ETGVTQSPTHLIKTRGQQVTLRCSSQSGHNTVSWYQQALGQGPQFIFQYYREEENGRGNFPPRFSGLQFPNYSSELNVNALELDDSALYLCASSYGTSGRTDTQYFGPGTRLTVL.

The chain has TRBV25-1 and TRBJ2-7; possibly TRBD1 for D (5 bases). Germline V lookup: CDR1 MGHDK, CDR2 SYGVNS. V shed 4 bases and J shed 4 bases, with 17 bases lying between them. This CDR3 is 15 amino acids long. The CDR3 DNA follows: TGTGCCAGCAGTGTTGGGGCCCACCAAGGGTACGAGCAGTACTTC. The encoded protein is CASSVGAHQGYEQYF.

The sample holds many counts of this clonotype. The V call is TRBV7-9, the J call TRBJ2-7; tentatively, D is TRBD2 (5 bases). Trimming shortened V by 8 bases and J by 1 base, and 12 bases separated the two germline ends. Germline V CDR1 and CDR2: SEHNR, FQNEAQ (reference sequence). There are 13 residues in the CDR3. CDR3 coding DNA: TGTGCCAGCCTTGGAACGGGATCCTACGAGCAGTACTTC. It codes for CASLGTGSYEQYF.

This clonotype was seen ten or more times. CDR3 in DNA: TGTGCCAGCAGTCGAAGGGGGCAGAAACATGGCTACACCTTC. As protein: CASSRRGQKHGYTF. This chain links TRBV6-1 with TRBJ1-2; 7 nucleotides align to TRBD1. This CDR3 is 14 amino acids long. Looked up from germline, CDR1 is MNHNS and CDR2 is SASEGT. Germline trimming cut 5 bases from V and 6 bases from J; bases unmatched to any gene: 9.

In this sample, this clonotype turned up many times. The gene calls are TRBV11-2 and TRBJ2-7; D is possibly TRBD1 or TRBD2 (5 bases each). CDR3 size: 15 residues. V was pared by 5 bases and J by 9 bases, with 23 bases between. Germline CDR1 and CDR2: SGHAT and FQNNGV. Here the CDR3 reads CASSQGRTHLDGQYF. The DNA for the CDR3 is TGTGCCAGCAGCCAGGGACGGACCCATCTGGACGGGCAGTACTTC.

This clonotype was seen ten or more times. The rearrangement joins TRBV7-2 to TRBJ2-7; TRBD1 matches at 9 bases. Germline trimming cut 5 bases from V and 3 bases from J; bases unmatched to any gene: 8. The germline CDR1 and CDR2 sequences are SGHTA and FQGNSA. The CDR3 extends over 15 amino acids. CDR3 protein: CASSATDRGSYEQYF. The CDR3, as DNA: TGTGCCAGCAGCGCCACGGACAGGGGTAGCTACGAGCAGTACTTC.

This clonotype was counted ten times or more. This chain links TRBV20-1 with TRBJ2-1; D uncertain. Trimming took off 5 bases at V and 0 bases at J, with 14 bases between the two ends. Per germline, CDR1 DFQATT and CDR2 SNEGSKA (reference sequence). The CDR3 sequence is 15 residues long. Written as DNA, the CDR3 is TGCAGTGCTCTTTCGAGAGACCCCTCCTACAATGAGCAGTTCTTC. Residues: CSALSRDPSYNEQFF.

This clonotype was seen ten or more times. V usage is TRBV5-1 and J usage is TRBJ2-2; no clear D gene. V gave up 1 base and J gave up 0 bases, with 7 bases separating them. The CDR3 has 15 residues. Germline CDR1 is SGHRS and CDR2 is YFSETQ. CDR3 coding DNA: TGCGCCAGCAGCTTGTTAGCATCGAACACCGGGGAGCTGTTTTTT. This sequence encodes CASSLLASNTGELFF. The variable domain in full, completed from reference TRBV5-1 and TRBJ2-2, reads KAGVTQTPRYLIKTRGQQVTLSCSPISGHRSVSWYQQTPGQGLQFLFEYFSETQRNKGNFPGRFSGRQFSNSRSEMNVSTLELGDSALYLCASSLLASNTGELFFGEGSRLTVL.

V is TRBV7-2 and J is TRBJ2-2; 10 positions match TRBD2. Germline V gives CDR1 SGHTA, CDR2 FQGNSA. CDR3 length: 17 residues. Trimming cost V 5 bases and J 7 bases; bases outside gene matches: 13. Here the CDR3 reads CASSPIPGLAFGGELFF. CDR3 nucleotide sequence: TGTGCCAGCAGCCCTATTCCGGGACTAGCGTTTGGCGGGGAGCTGTTTTTT.

This chain uses TRBV27 with TRBJ1-2; 12 bases are shared with TRBD1. The V and J ends lost 3 bases and 4 bases, in that order; junction bases with no gene match: 6. Germline CDR1 reads MNHEY; CDR2 reads SMNVEV (reference sequence). This CDR3 is 16 amino acids long. The CDR3 protein is CASSFQGTGGFYGYTF. Written as DNA, the CDR3 is TGTGCCAGCAGTTTCCAAGGGACAGGGGGCTTCTATGGCTACACCTTC.

This clonotype showed up many times. J is TRBJ2-3 and V is TRBV29-1; D may be TRBD1 (5 bases). The V gene's germline CDR1 is SQVTM and CDR2 ANQGSEA. The ends were cut back, 3 bases at V and 0 bases at J, with 10 bases in the middle. The CDR3 has 14 amino acids. The CDR3 DNA follows: TGCAGCGTTGAGCAGGGAAGTAGCACAGATACGCAGTATTTT. This gives the protein CSVEQGSSTDTQYF.

The V gene is TRBV13, the J gene TRBJ2-1, with 8 positions matching TRBD2. Germline trimming cut 2 bases from V and 5 bases from J; bases unmatched to any gene: 20. The germline V gene encodes CDR1 PRHDT and CDR2 FYEKMQ (reference sequence). This CDR3 has 20 amino acids. The CDR3 protein is CASSLSGGVEVGDPDNEQFF. The CDR3 DNA reads TGTGCCAGCAGCTTATCGGGGGGGGTCGAGGTTGGGGATCCCGACAATGAGCAGTTCTTC.

This clonotype was picked up a small number of times. The chain is built from TRBV28 and TRBJ2-7; TRBD2 agrees at 14 bases. The CDR3 is 20 amino acids. Germline lookup yields CDR1 MDHEN and CDR2 SYDVKM. V trimming: 5 bases; J trimming: 4 bases; junction bases outside the gene matches: 19. CDR3 sequence (DNA): TGTGCCAGCAGTCTAGGGATCGGGACTAGCGGGAGATCTGTGTGGTACGAGCAGTACTTC. Amino acids: CASSLGIGTSGRSVWYEQYF.

Of note for this clonotype: This clone may be a read error of a much larger clone one base away. The rearrangement links TRBV18 to TRBJ2-5; D is uncertain. The J call is doubtful: the DNA matches TRBJ2-1 better. The CDR3 loop spans 13 amino acids. CDR1 is KGHSH, CDR2 LQKENI, per germline. CDR3 sequence reads: CASSPPDQETQFF. The CDR3, as DNA: TGTGCCAGCTCACCACCAGATCAAGAGACCCAGTTCTTC.

The chain uses TRBV6-1 and TRBJ2-1, with TRBD2 matching over 10 bases. With V trimmed by 6 bases and J by 12 bases, 14 bases remained unmatched. The germline CDR1 and CDR2 sequences are MNHNS and SASEGT. There are 15 residues in the CDR3. The chain's CDR3 is CASRKSGRAGSTQFF. In DNA form, the CDR3 reads TGTGCCAGCAGGAAAAGCGGGAGGGCCGGGAGTACGCAGTTCTTC.

The V and J genes are TRBV6-2 or TRBV6-3 and TRBJ2-5, with TRBD1 matching over 8 bases. Per the germline V gene, CDR1 is MNHEY and CDR2 is SVGEGT. Trimming removed 5 bases from V and 1 base from J; junction bases left unmatched: 6. The CDR3 has 15 amino acids. The DNA of the CDR3 is TGTGCCAGCAGTCGTAATACAGGGGGCCAAGAGACCCAGTACTTC. Encoded protein: CASSRNTGGQETQYF.

This clonotype came up many times. V usage is TRBV2 and J usage is TRBJ2-7, with 8 positions matching TRBD1. The CDR3 extends over 11 amino acids. CDR1 is SNHLY and CDR2 is FYNNEI in the germline V gene. V trimming: 5 bases; J trimming: 9 bases; junction bases outside the gene matches: 3. CDR3 DNA sequence: TGTGCCAGCAGTAGGACAGGGACGCAGTACTTC. It translates to CASSRTGTQYF.

This clonotype was seen a handful of times. V gene TRBV20-1 combines with J gene TRBJ1-6, with D hard to call. The CDR3 loop spans 13 amino acids. V lost 3 bases and J 9 bases, leaving 12 bases between the germline ends. Looked up from germline, CDR1 is DFQATT and CDR2 is SNEGSKA (reference sequence). This CDR3 is CSASSHATSPLHF. Here the CDR3 DNA reads TGCAGTGCTAGTTCGCACGCGACTTCACCCCTCCACTTT.

This clonotype was counted only a few times. This chain links TRBV20-1 with TRBJ2-4; the match to TRBD1 covers 7 bases. The V segment lost 2 bases and the J segment 6 bases; nucleotides outside the gene matches: 4. The germline gives CDR1 DFQATT, CDR2 SNEGSKA (reference sequence). The CDR3 is 13 amino acids. The CDR3 DNA reads TGCAGTGCTAGACGCCCAGGGGGAAACATTCAGTACTTC. It is translated as CSARRPGGNIQYF.

This clonotype has a count of ten or more. CDR3 residues: CASSPGQGLNEKLFF. DNA of the CDR3: TGTGCCAGCTCACCCGGACAGGGATTAAATGAAAAACTGTTTTTT. The chain recombines TRBV18 with TRBJ1-4; 8 bases match TRBD1. The CDR3 consists of 15 residues. Germline CDR1 is KGHSH and CDR2 is LQKENI. Trimming at V came to 3 bases and at J to 5 bases, leaving 5 bases not matched to a gene.

Many counts were recorded for this clonotype. The genes are TRBV5-1 and TRBJ2-4, with D perhaps matching TRBD1 (5 bases). This CDR3 spans 15 amino acids. CDR1 and CDR2 from the germline V gene are SGHRS and YFSETQ. Trimming removed 3 bases at V and 0 bases at J, with 10 bases between. The CDR3 spells CASSSDTLAKNIQYF. The CDR3 DNA is TGCGCCAGCAGCTCGGACACTCTAGCCAAAAACATTCAGTACTTC.

In its sample, this clonotype was seen many times. V gene TRBV18 combines with J gene TRBJ2-3, with 8 bases fitting TRBD2. After removal of 1 base from V and 4 bases from J, the junction contained 7 bases not matched to a gene. Germline lookup yields CDR1 KGHSH and CDR2 LQKENI. The CDR3 contains 16 residues. The CDR3 loop is CASSPRSGSSADTQYF. The DNA of the CDR3 is TGTGCCAGCTCACCACGAAGCGGGAGTTCCGCAGATACGCAGTATTTT.

The genes are TRBV5-1 and TRBJ2-3, with 11 bases fitting TRBD2. The CDR3 consists of 17 residues. Per the germline V gene, CDR1 is SGHRS and CDR2 is YFSETQ. V trimming: 0 bases; J trimming: 4 bases; junction bases outside the gene matches: 7. The CDR3 coding sequence is TGCGCCAGCAGCTTGGACGTAGCGGGAGGGCCCGCAGATACGCAGTATTTT. Translating it yields CASSLDVAGGPADTQYF.